The present entry profiles one T cell receptor (beta chain) with its context. This CDR3 is built from 16 residues. CDR1 is LGHNA, CDR2 YNFKEQ, per germline. V was pared by 10 bases and J by 0 bases, with 11 bases of the junction left unmatched. The data belong to a study of shared T cell receptors in the human thymus. Produced via immunoSEQ multiplex PCR; TCRdb's table is partial and in-frame only. The repertoire has around 730,000 clones, 80% to 90% of them found once; the top ten carry around 0.0099%. These same records also appear under a second study, on human thymus T cells. Turning to that study: The donor group consisted of healthy Finnish infants who were having corrective surgery for congenital heart defects. Resections from corrective heart surgery provided thymus tissue. V and J genes seemed to be used with bias in thymic and blood repertoires.

The V and J genes are TRBV4-2 and TRBJ2-4, with 8 bases aligning to TRBD1. Sequencing used thymocytes. This receptor was identified in a girl in the first two years of life with a congenital heart defect. CDR3 residues: CATGTGRSLAKNIQYF. Here the CDR3 DNA reads TGTGCCACGGGGACAGGACGCTCACTAGCCAAAAACATTCAGTACTTC.